This T cell receptor beta chain was sequenced in a study of blood T cell repertoires in COVID-19 (TCRdb year 2020). Describing the broader study: Samples covering the acute and convalescent phases of COVID-19 were provided by collaborators in the United States, Italy and Spain. Subjects who had been exposed to COVID-19, were actively infected with it, or had recovered from it provided the deeply sampled blood TCRbeta repertoires that made up the dataset. Where available, HLA class I and class II types were obtained from metadata supplied by the sample provider rather than from assay-based typing. Samples were obtained from the ongoing ImmuneRACE study (first 160 participants) and from about 1,300 subjects provided by 6 global collaborators. Nearly every sample came with metadata listing a de-identified subject ID, COVID-19 status, age in years and sex. The prospective study material was composed of cDNA or gDNA derived from T cells, B-cell-depleted T cells, or PBMCs. The repertoires were made available in a free public database intended to serve as a resource for research on the immune response to SARS-CoV-2.

The CDR3 spans 14 residues, from the cysteine through the phenylalanine. Only the CDR3 part of the read is kept: 42 bases, read in frame from the first base. V gives up 5 bases and J gives up 6 bases, and the segment between their germline ends measures 17 bases. CDR1 and CDR2, per the germline V gene (reference sequence), are LNHDA and SQIVND. One collaborating source in Seattle enrolled patients during active infection and followed them longitudinally through the course of disease. Each collaborating institution followed its own protocols to collect whole blood in K2EDTA tubes. For TCRbeta analysis, collaborators shipped samples in one of three forms: frozen whole blood, isolated PBMCs, or DNA extracted from either of those sample types. TCRbeta CDR3 regions were amplified from genomic DNA by means of the immunoSEQ Assay, a bias-controlled multiplex PCR. Processing in the source paper ran as follows. The number of nucleated cells in each sample was estimated by amplification of reference gene primers within the assay. Sequence reads were collapsed and filtered to measure the absolute abundance of every unique TCRbeta CDR3 rearrangement. Productive Simpson clonality was computed per sample as the square root of Simpson's diversity index over productive rearrangements. Sourced from immuneACCESS, this table was stored by TCRdb with only in-frame sequences that have V and J called. A share of the clones is absent; for the studies checked, an unresolved V gene accounts for under half, and the remainder has no known explanation. V, J and clone size were drawn from that table, and D and trimming were deduced from the DNA. The sample profile shows around 310,000 clones; 85% to 90% of them were found once. The ten largest clones capture about 1% of the sample.

General conclusions and limits of the study: The quantity of clinical and demographic metadata differed by source and by participant and was supplied without curation.

Worth noting for this clone: Its antigen remains unidentified. There are no base qualities to consult, and no much larger clone falls within one base.

The V and J genes are TRBV19 and TRBJ2-7; a tentative D match to TRBD2 spans 5 bases. This receptor was identified in a woman aged 40 to 50 with COVID-19, enrolled during active disease. The sequenced sample consisted of peripheral blood. The DNA reads as follows: TGTGCCAGTAGTCTAAGCGGAGTTAACACCGAGCAGTACTTC. This translates into CASSLSGVNTEQYF.